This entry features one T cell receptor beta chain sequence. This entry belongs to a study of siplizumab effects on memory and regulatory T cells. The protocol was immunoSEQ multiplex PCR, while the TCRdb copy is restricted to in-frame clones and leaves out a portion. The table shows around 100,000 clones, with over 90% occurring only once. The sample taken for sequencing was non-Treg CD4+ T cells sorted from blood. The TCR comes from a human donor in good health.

CDR3: CASSPRQHYEQYF. The CDR3 nucleotides read TGTGCCAGCTCACCACGGCAGCACTACGAGCAGTACTTC. This chain links TRBV18 with TRBJ2-7, with D unresolved. The ends were cut back, 1 base at V and 3 bases at J, with 7 bases in the middle. CDR1 and CDR2 from the germline V gene are KGHSH and LQKENI. The CDR3 spans 13 residues.